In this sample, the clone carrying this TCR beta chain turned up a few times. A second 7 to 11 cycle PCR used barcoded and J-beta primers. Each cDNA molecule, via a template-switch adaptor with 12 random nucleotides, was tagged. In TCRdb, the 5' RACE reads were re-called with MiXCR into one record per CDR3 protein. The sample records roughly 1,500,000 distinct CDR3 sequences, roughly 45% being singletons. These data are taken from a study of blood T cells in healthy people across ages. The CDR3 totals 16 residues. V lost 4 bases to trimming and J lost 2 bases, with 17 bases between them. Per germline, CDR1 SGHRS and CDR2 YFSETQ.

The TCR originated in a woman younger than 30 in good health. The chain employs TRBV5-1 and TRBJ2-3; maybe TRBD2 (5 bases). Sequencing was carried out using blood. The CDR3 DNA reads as TGCGCCAGCAGCCCCCTTCTAGGCGGGTTCACAGATACGCAGTATTTT. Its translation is CASSPLLGGFTDTQYF. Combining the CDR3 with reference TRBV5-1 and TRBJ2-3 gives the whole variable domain KAGVTQTPRYLIKTRGQQVTLSCSPISGHRSVSWYQQTPGQGLQFLFEYFSETQRNKGNFPGRFSGRQFSNSRSEMNVSTLELGDSALYLCASSPLLGGFTDTQYFGPGTRLTVL.